This TCR beta chain was retrieved from a study of cytomegalovirus exposure and HLA in healthy donors (dated by TCRdb to 2016 to 2017). Regarding the study in general: An earlier analysis of around 600 of the donors reported 250 to 300 Gb of sequence data and some 120 million unique TCR beta sequences from about 200 million T cells. An early release covering roughly 640 HLA-typed donors comprised about 320 gigabases of sequencing data and tens of millions of unique TCR sequences. Of the roughly 390 genotyped donors, less than 90% were placed in the genetic ancestry cluster associated with self-reported Caucasian donors. The study was designed to test whether signatures of past pathogen exposure could be identified by cataloging public T cell receptors. Using immunosequencing, the study profiled T cell repertoires from 640 or so subjects and related those repertoires to cytomegalovirus serostatus. A separate validation cohort of about 110 different subjects was used in addition to the 666-subject first cohort. The study combined high-throughput TCR immunosequencing, statistical association of individual TCRs with disease status, and machine learning to predict cytomegalovirus infection status. In a later analysis, previously published TCR beta repertoires from 666 donors were re-analyzed and high-resolution HLA genotyping was added so that TCR occurrence patterns could be studied. Rather than drawing on any new phenotypic data, the later analysis identified candidate immune exposures from TCR beta sequences and the way those sequences occurred across donors. An earlier analysis of roughly 580 of the donors used high-throughput TCR beta sequencing to judge whether each TCR beta V gene segment behaved as functional or pseudogenic. Alongside the repertoire data, information on donor age, sex, ethnicity and CMV serostatus was compiled. Genome-wide SNP genotypes for about three fifths of the 666 donors were used in a later genetic analysis, which treated that subset as a discovery cohort. Every discovery cohort repertoire had been produced on one sequencing platform. Class I and class II HLA loci were covered by the typing at four-digit resolution. The number of donors typed differed by locus, with roughly 620-640 for A, B, C, DRB1 and DQB1, over 500 for DQA1, under 610 for DPA1, and about 450 for DPB1. Because of strong linkage in the cohort, roughly 5 DR-DQ haplotypes were treated as single units for association and clustering. Across 398 genotyped donors of the cohort, an average of approximately 220,000 unique TCR beta nucleotide sequences per donor were sequenced, and roughly a sixth of those sequences were non-productive. What the study reported, not specific to this receptor: A few of the identified cytomegalovirus-associated TCR beta chains were confirmed in vitro to be specific for cytomegalovirus antigens. Across donors, most TCR sequences were observed very rarely, whereas some public TCRs were present in many individuals. In a later analysis, several top co-occurrence clusters were reported to appear linked to parvovirus B19, influenza, CMV and Epstein-Barr virus. The 87-base-pair reads could not distinguish some IMGT-functional V segments, including TRBV6-2 and TRBV6-3, so those segments were excluded. A cluster of highly shared sequence variants was judged likely to be a technical artifact of the sequencing pipeline. The study listed 150 to 200 TCR beta chains as associated with cytomegalovirus. Immune exposure information for the cohort was limited to CMV serostatus. Compared with equally common non-associated chains, HLA-associated TCR beta chains in a later analysis were more clonally expanded and had lower generation probabilities. Correlated functional status among segregating V segments might be attributable to linkage disequilibrium, but an unknown experimental factor could not be ruled out. According to a later analysis, most CMV-associated TCR beta chains appeared to be HLA-restricted, and the HLA associations seemed to be driven largely by CMV exposure. In an earlier analysis of approximately 590 of the donors, most TCR beta V segments appeared in productive rearrangements about 90% or about 30% of the time, broadly matching IMGT annotations. Cytomegalovirus status was reported to be diagnosed by the classifier with high specificity and sensitivity in both the original and validation cohorts. The earlier analysis of almost 600 of the donors excluded around 17 rarely observed V segments, including chromosome 9 orphons, because counts were too low. A later analysis associated 15,000 to 20,000 TCR beta sequences with specific HLA alleles at a false discovery rate of 0.05. The presence/absence analyses assumed that sequencing depth was roughly uniform across donors, and that assumption may not be true. This cohort had only TCR beta chains sequenced, and the lack of alpha or paired-chain data limited which features could be detected. In a later genetic analysis, fewer N-insertions in productive TCRs were reported among donors in an Asian-associated ancestry cluster than the roughly 700-donor mean. Assigning TCR associations to individual alleles was difficult when HLA alleles, especially DR and DQ, strongly co-occurred. An association between a missense DCLRE1C variant and V-gene and J-gene trimming of TCR beta chains was found in a later genetic analysis and replicated in an independent cohort. It was suggested by the authors that the approach could potentially be generalized to other disease states and immunological phenotypes. In a later analysis, the rate of TCR association differed among HLA loci, with DRB1 alleles having the most associated TCRs and HLA-C alleles having the fewest. A further reported finding was that TCR beta sequences accurately predicted the HLA-A and HLA-B alleles for most subjects in the first cohort. Because HLA typing was unavailable for some donors at each locus, only the typed subset was used in association tests.

In total, about 650 healthy bone marrow donors made up the cohort. Cohort members were all nominally healthy when sampled, although unrecorded immune exposures were likely present. The donor tested CMV seronegative and was one of the 352 seronegative cohort members. A peripheral blood sample was provided by each donor, and peripheral blood mononuclear cells were used for TCR beta sequencing. Genomic DNA extraction from the blood cell samples was performed with the Qiagen DNeasy Blood Extraction Kit. Points on this clone: Its antigen is not yet known. The input lacks base qualities; no much larger clone sits a single base away.

Reading the germline V gene gives CDR1 LGHNT and CDR2 FRNRAP. From the cysteine up to the phenylalanine, the CDR3 has a length of 16 residues. Solely the CDR3 DNA is kept, with 48 bases framed from the first base. V sheds 1 base and J sheds 1 base, leaving 14 bases between their ends. The library was produced with the immunoSEQ multiplex PCR assay. For the multiplex PCR, a mixture combining 60 forward primers for TCR Vbeta segments and 13 reverse primers for TCR Jbeta segments was used. A multiplex PCR assay on genomic DNA amplified the CDR3 region of rearranged TCR beta genes. On the Illumina HiSeq System, the amplified TCR beta libraries were sequenced as 87-base-pair reads. Turning to the authors' computational methods: A later analysis counted approximately 76 million unique TCR beta chains across the 690 or so repertoires, and roughly 9.9 million of these chains were shared by at least two donors. Raw reads were error-corrected and collapsed into unique sequences with a nearest-neighbor algorithm that merged closely related sequences to remove PCR and sequencing errors. Alignment of CDR3 sequences to IMGT reference sequences was used to assign V, D and J gene segments. For a sequence to be retained, a match of at least six nucleotides to both a V gene segment and a J gene segment was required. Rearrangements were called productive when the CDR3 lacked stop codons and stayed in frame with V and J; all others were non-productive. Following IMGT convention, CDR3 was defined as the stretch from the second conserved V-encoded cysteine up to the conserved J-encoded phenylalanine. In an earlier analysis of around 640 of the donors, sequences lacking an unambiguous match to a single V gene segment were excluded. An earlier analysis of 550 to 650 of the donors classified V segments as functional when productive rearrangements were above 56.7% and as segregating when the standard deviation between donors was above 5%. A statistical classification framework was developed to diagnose cytomegalovirus status using the catalog of TCR beta chain sequences. In a later analysis, TCR nucleotide sequences were compared against IMGT/GENE-DB human TR gene sequences so that V and J genes could be assigned. Using the TCRdist pipeline, a later analysis assigned CDR3 sequences along with most-parsimonious VDJ recombination scenarios. In a later analysis, each TCR beta chain was defined by its CDR3 amino acid sequence together with its V-gene family, and reads without a unique V-gene family were excluded. A later analysis removed 592 highly shared, low-generation-probability nucleotide sequences to deal with suspected cross-contamination and a sequencing artifact. For each public chain, a later analysis derived a clonal expansion index from normalized ranks of inferred template counts within each repertoire. In a later analysis, generation probabilities were computed with a VDJ recombination model fitted to out-of-frame rearrangements, and the resulting probabilities were checked against IGoR. A later analysis scored TCR-TCR, TCR-HLA and TCR-CMV co-occurrence with hypergeometric tests, applying a repertoire-size bias correction to TCR pairs. In a later analysis, false discovery rates were estimated by permuting HLA or CMV assignments 20 times. A later analysis grouped co-occurring TCRs with DBSCAN, adding TCRdist sequence similarity when clustering within HLA-allele-positive subsets. Repertoires with fewer than 30,000 or more than 120,000 public chains were left out of co-occurrence clustering, as were five repertoires with anomalous nucleotide sharing. TCRdb provides this immuneACCESS table in a form limited to in-frame rearrangements. Some clones are lacking; in checked studies, under half of them reflect an unresolved V gene, and why the rest are absent is not known. D and trimming were read from the DNA, whereas the V and J calls and clone size are those reported in that table. In this sample the table shows some 270,000 clones, about nine tenths of which occur a single time. Together, the top ten hold roughly 1.6% of the sample.

The sequenced sample was PBMCs. The clonotype comes from a girl aged 2 to 9 in good health and CMV-seronegative. Here the chain combines TRBV12-5 and TRBJ2-7; a weak D assignment points to TRBD1 (5 bases agree). The CDR3 loop reads CASGLEGQPPSYEQYF. In nucleotides, the sequence is TGTGCTAGTGGTTTGGAGGGGCAACCCCCTTCCTACGAGCAGTACTTC.